This TCR beta chain was observed in a study of cytomegalovirus exposure and HLA in healthy donors. There are 16 residues in the CDR3. V was pared by 4 bases and J by 7 bases, with 5 bases of the junction left unmatched. CDR1 is SNHLY and CDR2 is FYNNEI in the germline V gene. TCRdb's copy holds only in-frame clones and misses some; the assay was immunoSEQ multiplex PCR. The sample yields 150,000 to 200,000 clones, 80% to 90% seen once. On this clone: The antigen remains unidentified.

General study findings and limits: Altogether, 164 TCR beta chains were recorded as cytomegalovirus-associated. For cytomegalovirus status, the classifier reportedly gave diagnoses with high specificity and sensitivity.

V usage is TRBV2 and J usage is TRBJ2-2, with 14 positions matching TRBD2. This clonotype was sampled from a woman between 25 and 40 years old in good health and CMV-seronegative. Sequencing input: PBMCs. The CDR3 nucleotides read TGTGCCAGCAGTGGGACTAGCGGGGGGAGTATCGGGGAGCTGTTTTTT. Its translation is CASSGTSGGSIGELFF.